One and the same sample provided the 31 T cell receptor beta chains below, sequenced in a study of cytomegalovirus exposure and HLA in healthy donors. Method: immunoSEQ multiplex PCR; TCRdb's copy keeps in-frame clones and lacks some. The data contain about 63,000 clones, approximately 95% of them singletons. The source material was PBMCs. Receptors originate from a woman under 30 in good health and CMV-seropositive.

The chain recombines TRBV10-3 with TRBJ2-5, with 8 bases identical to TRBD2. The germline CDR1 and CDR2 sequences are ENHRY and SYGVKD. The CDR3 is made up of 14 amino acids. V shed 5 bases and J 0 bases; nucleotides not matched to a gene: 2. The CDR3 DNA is TGTGCCATCAGTTGGGGACTAGACCAAGAGACCCAGTACTTC. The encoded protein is CAISWGLDQETQYF.

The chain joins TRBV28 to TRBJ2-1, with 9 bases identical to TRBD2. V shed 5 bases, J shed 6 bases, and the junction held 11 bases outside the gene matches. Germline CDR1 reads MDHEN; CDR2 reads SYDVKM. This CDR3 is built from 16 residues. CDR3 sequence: CASSGSLAGKINEQFF. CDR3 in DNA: TGTGCCAGCAGTGGATCTCTAGCGGGAAAAATCAATGAGCAGTTCTTC.

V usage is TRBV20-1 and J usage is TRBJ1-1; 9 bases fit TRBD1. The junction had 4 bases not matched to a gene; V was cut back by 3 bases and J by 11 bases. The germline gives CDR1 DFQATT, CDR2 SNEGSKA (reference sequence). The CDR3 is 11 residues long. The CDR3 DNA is TGCAGTGCTAGGGACAGGGGAAGGGCTTTCTTT. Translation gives CSARDRGRAFF.

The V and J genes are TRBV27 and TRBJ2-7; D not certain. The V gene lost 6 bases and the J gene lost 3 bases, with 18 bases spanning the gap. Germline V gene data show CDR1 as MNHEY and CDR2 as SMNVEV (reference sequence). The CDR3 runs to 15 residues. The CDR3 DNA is TGTGCCAGCAGCTACACCGGCGAGAGGTACTACGAGCAGTACTTC. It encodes CASSYTGERYYEQYF.

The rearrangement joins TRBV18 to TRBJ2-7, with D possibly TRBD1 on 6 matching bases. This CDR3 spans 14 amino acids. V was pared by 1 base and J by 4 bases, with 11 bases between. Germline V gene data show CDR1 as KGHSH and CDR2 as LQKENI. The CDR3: CASSPQGVFYEQYF. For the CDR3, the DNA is TGTGCCAGCTCACCACAGGGGGTCTTTTACGAGCAGTACTTC.

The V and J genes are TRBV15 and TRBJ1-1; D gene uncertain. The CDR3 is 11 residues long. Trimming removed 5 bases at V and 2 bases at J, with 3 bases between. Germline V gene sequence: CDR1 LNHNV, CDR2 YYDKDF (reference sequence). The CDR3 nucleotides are TGTGCCACCAGCTTAAACACTGAAGCTTTCTTT. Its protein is CATSLNTEAFF.

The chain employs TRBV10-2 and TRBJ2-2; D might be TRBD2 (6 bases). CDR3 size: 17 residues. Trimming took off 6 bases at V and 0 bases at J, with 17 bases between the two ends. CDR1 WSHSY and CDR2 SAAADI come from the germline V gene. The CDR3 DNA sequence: TGCGCCAGCAGCGTTTTACTCGGCGGGGCGAACACCGGGGAGCTGTTTTTT. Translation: CASSVLLGGANTGELFF.

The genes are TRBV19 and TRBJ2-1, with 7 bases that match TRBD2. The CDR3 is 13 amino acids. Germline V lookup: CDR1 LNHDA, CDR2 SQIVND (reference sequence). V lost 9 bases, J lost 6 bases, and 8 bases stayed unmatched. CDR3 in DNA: TGTGCCAGCAAACTAGCGTGGGGCAATGAGCAGTTCTTC. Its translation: CASKLAWGNEQFF.

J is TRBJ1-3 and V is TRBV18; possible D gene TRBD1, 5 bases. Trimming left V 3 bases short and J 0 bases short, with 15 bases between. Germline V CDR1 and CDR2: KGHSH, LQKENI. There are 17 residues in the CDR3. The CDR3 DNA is TGTGCCAGCTCACCTGCAGGGCGAGCACACTCTGGAAACACCATATATTTT. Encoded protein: CASSPAGRAHSGNTIYF.

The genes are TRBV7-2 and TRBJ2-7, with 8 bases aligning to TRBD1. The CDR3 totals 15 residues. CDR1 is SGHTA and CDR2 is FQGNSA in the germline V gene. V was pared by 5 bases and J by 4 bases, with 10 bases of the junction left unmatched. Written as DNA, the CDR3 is TGTGCCAGCAGCCTAGGGACAGGAGTCCAGTACGAGCAGTACTTC. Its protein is CASSLGTGVQYEQYF.

As DNA, the CDR3 is TGTGCCAGCAGCTTAGGACTCGATGCAGTAGCTTTCTTT. As protein: CASSLGLDAVAFF. V usage is TRBV7-2 and J usage is TRBJ1-1; no reliable D call. The CDR3 extends over 13 amino acids. The V gene's germline CDR1 is SGHTA and CDR2 FQGNSA. Trimming left V 1 base short and J 10 bases short, with 13 bases between.

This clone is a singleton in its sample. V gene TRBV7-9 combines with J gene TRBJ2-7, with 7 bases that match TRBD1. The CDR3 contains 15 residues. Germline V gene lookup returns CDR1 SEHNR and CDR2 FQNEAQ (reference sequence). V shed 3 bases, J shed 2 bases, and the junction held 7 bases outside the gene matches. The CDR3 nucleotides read TGTGCCAGCAGCTTCACCGGGACAGTCGCCTACGAGCAGTACTTC. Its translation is CASSFTGTVAYEQYF.

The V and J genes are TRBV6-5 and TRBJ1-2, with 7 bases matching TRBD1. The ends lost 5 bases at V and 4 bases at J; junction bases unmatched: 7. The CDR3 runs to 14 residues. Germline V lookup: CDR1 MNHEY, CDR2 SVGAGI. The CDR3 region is CASSKDGTVYGYTF. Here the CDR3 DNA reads TGTGCCAGCAGTAAAGACGGGACAGTCTATGGCTACACCTTC.

This CDR3 is CASSLARSEAFF. CDR3 sequence (DNA): TGTGCCAGCAGCTTAGCGCGTAGTGAAGCTTTCTTT. The chain combines TRBV7-6 with TRBJ1-1; D is unclear. The ends were cut back, 0 bases at V and 7 bases at J, with 6 bases in the middle. Germline V gene sequence: CDR1 SGHVS, CDR2 FNYEAQ. This CDR3 spans 12 amino acids.

This CDR3 reads CATSRVDSPSEAFF. CDR3 nucleotide sequence: TGTGCCACCAGCAGAGTTGACAGCCCCTCTGAAGCTTTCTTT. The genes are TRBV15 and TRBJ1-1; the D gene is possibly TRBD1 (5 bases). CDR3 length: 14 amino acids. Looked up from germline, CDR1 is LNHNV and CDR2 is YYDKDF (reference sequence). V lost 1 base, J lost 6 bases, and 12 bases lay in between.

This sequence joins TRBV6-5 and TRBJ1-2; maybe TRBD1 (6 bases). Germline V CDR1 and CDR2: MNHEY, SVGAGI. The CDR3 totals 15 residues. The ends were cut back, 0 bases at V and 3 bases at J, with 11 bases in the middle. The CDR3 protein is CASSYSAPGDYGYTF. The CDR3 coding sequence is TGTGCCAGCAGTTACTCCGCCCCAGGGGACTATGGCTACACCTTC.

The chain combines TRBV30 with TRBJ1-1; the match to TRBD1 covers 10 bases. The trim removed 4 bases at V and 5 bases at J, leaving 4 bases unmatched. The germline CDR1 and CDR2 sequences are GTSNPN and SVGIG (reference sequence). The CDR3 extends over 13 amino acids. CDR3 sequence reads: CAWKDRGNTEAFF. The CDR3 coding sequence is TGTGCCTGGAAGGACAGGGGGAATACTGAAGCTTTCTTT.

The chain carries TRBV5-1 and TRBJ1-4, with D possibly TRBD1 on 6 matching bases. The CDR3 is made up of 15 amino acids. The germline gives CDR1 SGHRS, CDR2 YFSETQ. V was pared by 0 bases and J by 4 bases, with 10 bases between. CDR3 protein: CASSLGGHGNEKLFF. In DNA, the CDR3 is TGCGCCAGCAGCTTGGGGGGACACGGTAATGAAAAACTGTTTTTT.

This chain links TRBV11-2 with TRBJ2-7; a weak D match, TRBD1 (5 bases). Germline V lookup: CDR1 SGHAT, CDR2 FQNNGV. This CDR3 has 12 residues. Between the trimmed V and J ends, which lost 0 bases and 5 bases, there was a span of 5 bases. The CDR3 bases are TGTGCCAGCAGCTTAGACAGGGACGAGCAGTACTTC. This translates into CASSLDRDEQYF.

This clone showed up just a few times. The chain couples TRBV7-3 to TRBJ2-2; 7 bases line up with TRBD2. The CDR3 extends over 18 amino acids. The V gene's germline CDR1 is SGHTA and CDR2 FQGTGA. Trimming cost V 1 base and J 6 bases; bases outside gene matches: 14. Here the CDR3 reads CASSLSPAGYMYSGELFF. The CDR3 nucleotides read TGTGCCAGCAGCTTAAGTCCAGCGGGATATATGTATTCCGGGGAGCTGTTTTTT.

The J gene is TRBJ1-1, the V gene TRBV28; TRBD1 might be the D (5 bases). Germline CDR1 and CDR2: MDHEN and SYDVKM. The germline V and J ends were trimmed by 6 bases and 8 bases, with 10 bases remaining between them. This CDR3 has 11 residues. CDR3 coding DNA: TGTGCCAGCAGCTTGACAGAAGAAGCTTTCTTT. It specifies CASSLTEEAFF.

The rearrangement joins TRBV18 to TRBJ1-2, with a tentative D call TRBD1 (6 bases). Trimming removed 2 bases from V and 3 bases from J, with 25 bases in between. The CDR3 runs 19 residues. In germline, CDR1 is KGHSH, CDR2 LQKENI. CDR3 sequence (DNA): TGTGCCAGCTCACCAGCTCTGGGACCTAAATCGGACAGAGACTATGGCTACACCTTC. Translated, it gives CASSPALGPKSDRDYGYTF.

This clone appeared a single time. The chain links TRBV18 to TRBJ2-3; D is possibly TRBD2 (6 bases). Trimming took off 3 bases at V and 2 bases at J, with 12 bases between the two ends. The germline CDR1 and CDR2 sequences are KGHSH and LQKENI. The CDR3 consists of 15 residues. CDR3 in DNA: TGTGCCAGCTCACCGGGTAGCGGAAACACAGATACGCAGTATTTT. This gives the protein CASSPGSGNTDTQYF. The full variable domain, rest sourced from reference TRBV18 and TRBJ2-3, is NAGVMQNPRHLVRRRGQEARLRCSPMKGHSHVYWYRQLPEEGLKFMVYLQKENIIDESGMPKERFSAEFPKEGPSILRIQQVVRGDSAAYFCASSPGSGNTDTQYFGPGTRLTVL.

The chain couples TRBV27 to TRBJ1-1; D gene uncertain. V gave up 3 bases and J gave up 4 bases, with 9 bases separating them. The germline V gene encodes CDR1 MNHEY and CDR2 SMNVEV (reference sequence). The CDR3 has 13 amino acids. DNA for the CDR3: TGTGCCAGCAGTTTCCGGGGAAGCACTGAAGCTTTCTTT. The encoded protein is CASSFRGSTEAFF.

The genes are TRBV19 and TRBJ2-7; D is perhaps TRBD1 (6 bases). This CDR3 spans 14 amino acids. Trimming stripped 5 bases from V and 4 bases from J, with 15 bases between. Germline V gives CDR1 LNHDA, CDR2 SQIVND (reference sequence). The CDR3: CASSPMQGLYEQYF. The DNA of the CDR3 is TGTGCCAGTAGTCCCATGCAGGGGCTTTACGAGCAGTACTTC.

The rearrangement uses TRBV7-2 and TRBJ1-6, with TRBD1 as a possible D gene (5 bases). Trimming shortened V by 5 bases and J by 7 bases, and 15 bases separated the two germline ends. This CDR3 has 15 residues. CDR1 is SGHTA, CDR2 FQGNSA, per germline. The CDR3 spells CASSPWTRSNSPLHF. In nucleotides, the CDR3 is TGTGCCAGCAGCCCATGGACAAGATCGAATTCACCCCTCCACTTT.

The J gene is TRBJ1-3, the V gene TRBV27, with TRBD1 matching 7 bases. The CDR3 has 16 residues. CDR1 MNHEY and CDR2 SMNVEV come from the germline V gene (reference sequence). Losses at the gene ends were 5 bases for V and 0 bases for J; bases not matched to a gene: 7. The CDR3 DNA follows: TGTGCCAGCAGTAAAACGAGACAGGGCTCTGGAAACACCATATATTTT. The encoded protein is CASSKTRQGSGNTIYF.

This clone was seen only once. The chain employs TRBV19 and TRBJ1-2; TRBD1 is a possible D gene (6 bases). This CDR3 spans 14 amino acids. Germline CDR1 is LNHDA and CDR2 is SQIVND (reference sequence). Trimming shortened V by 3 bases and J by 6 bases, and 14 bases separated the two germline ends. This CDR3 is CASSMVPGVNGYTF. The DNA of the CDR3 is TGTGCCAGTAGTATGGTACCAGGGGTAAATGGCTACACCTTC.

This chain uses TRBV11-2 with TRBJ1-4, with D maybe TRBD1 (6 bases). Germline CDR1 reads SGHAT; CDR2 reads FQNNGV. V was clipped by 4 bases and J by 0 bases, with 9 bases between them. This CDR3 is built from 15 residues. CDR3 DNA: TGTGCCAGCAGCTCTGAGGGGGCAACTAATGAAAAACTGTTTTTT. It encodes CASSSEGATNEKLFF.

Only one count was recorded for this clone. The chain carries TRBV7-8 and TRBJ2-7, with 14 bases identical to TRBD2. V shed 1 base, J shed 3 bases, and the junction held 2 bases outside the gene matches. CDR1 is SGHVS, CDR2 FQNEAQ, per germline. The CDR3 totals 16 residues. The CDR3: CASSLGTSGGFYEQYF. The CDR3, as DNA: TGTGCCAGCAGCTTAGGGACTAGCGGGGGGTTCTACGAGCAGTACTTC.

The CDR3 region has the DNA TGTGCCAGCAGTCAGCGCGCTGCGGGCGGGAGCGAGCAGTACTTC. Translating gives CASSQRAAGGSEQYF. V gene TRBV6-5 combines with J gene TRBJ2-7; 7 bases match TRBD2. V lost 5 bases, J lost 6 bases, and 13 bases stayed unmatched. This CDR3 is 15 amino acids long. Germline values: CDR1 MNHEY, CDR2 SVGAGI.